This T cell receptor beta chain is drawn from a study of T cell responses to AZD1222 COVID-19 vaccine. Whole-study context: Second doses at about 4 or about 12 weeks were pooled. Study-wide results and caveats: Two AZD1222 administrations were followed by greater Spike-specific TCR breadth and depth. The donor cohort was predominantly white British with a female majority, and clonal diversity may have been underestimated.

CDR1 is SQVTM and CDR2 is ANQGSEA in the germline V gene. The germline V and J ends were trimmed by 8 bases and 6 bases, with 19 bases remaining between them. There are 14 residues in the CDR3. Note on this clone: The antigen is undetermined.

Produced via immunoSEQ multiplex PCR; TCRdb's table is partial and in-frame only. Among about 100,000 clones, approximately 88% were seen once, and the ten largest hold 16%. The source is an adult in good health. The specimen comprised peripheral blood, sampled on day 0 of AZD1222 vaccination. This chain connects TRBV29-1 to TRBJ2-2; a weak D match, TRBD1 (5 bases). The CDR3 DNA reads TGCAGCACCACCCCCAGGGTCCCGCCCGGGGAGCTGTTTTTT. Amino acids: CSTTPRVPPGELFF.